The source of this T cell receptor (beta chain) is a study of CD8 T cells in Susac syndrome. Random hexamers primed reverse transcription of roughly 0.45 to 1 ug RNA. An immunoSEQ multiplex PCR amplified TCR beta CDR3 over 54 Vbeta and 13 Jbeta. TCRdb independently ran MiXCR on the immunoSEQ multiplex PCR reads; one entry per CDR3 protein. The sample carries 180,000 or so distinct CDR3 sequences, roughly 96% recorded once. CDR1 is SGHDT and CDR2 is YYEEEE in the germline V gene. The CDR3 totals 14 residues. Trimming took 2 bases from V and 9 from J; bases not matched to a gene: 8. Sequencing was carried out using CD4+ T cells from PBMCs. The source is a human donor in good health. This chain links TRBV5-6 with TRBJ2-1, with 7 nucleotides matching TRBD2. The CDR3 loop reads CASSLAGRSSEQFF. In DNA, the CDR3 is TGTGCCAGCAGCTTAGCGGGGAGGTCAAGTGAGCAGTTCTTC.